This T cell receptor (beta chain) was documented in a study of control samples from healthy donors and cancer patients. Measured with immunoSEQ multiplex PCR; TCRdb has only the in-frame clones, and not every one. The table has 170,000 or so clones, roughly 90% seen once. The CDR3 is made up of 15 amino acids. The V end lost 7 bases, the J end lost 2 bases, and 15 bases lay between the germline ends. Germline lookup yields CDR1 SNHLY and CDR2 FYNNEI. Sequenced material: blood. The receptor was isolated from a woman aged 50 to 60 in good health. The rearrangement links TRBV2 to TRBJ1-5, with D uncertain. The CDR3 sequence is CASKIEGIGNQPQHF. The DNA of the CDR3 is TGTGCCAGCAAGATTGAAGGTATCGGCAATCAGCCCCAGCATTTT.